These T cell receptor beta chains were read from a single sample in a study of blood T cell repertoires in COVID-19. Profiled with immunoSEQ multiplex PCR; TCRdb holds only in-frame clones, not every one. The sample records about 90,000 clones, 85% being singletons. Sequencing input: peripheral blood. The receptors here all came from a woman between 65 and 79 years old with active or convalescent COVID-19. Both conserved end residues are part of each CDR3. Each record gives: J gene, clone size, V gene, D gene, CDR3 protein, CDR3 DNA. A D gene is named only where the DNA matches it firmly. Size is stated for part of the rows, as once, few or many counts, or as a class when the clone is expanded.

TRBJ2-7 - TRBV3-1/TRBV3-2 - CASIKPAVPSGEQYF TGTGCCAGCATAAAACCAGCGGTCCCCTCGGGGGAGCAGTACTTC
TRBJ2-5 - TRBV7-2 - CASSLKAKETQYF TGTGCCAGCAGCTTAAAAGCTAAAGAGACCCAGTACTTC
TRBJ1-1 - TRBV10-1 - CASKQGRGTEAFF TGCGCCAGCAAACAGGGAAGAGGCACTGAAGCTTTCTTT
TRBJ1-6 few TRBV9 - CASSVVGGTNSPLHF TGTGCCAGCAGCGTAGTTGGAGGGACTAATTCACCCCTCCACTTT
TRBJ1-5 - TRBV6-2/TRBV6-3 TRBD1 CASSHRQGGNQPQHF TGTGCCAGCAGCCATAGACAGGGCGGCAATCAGCCCCAGCATTTT
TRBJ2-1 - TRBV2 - CASSGVGYNEQFF TGTGCCAGCAGTGGTGTCGGCTACAATGAGCAGTTCTTC
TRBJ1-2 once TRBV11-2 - CASSPLLLTGNYGYTF TGTGCCAGCAGCCCCCTCCTCCTGACAGGAAACTATGGCTACACCTTC
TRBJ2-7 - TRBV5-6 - CASSPRTSYEQYF TGTGCCAGCAGCCCCCGGACATCCTACGAGCAGTACTTC
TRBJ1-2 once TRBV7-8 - CASSLVPWQAGYTF TGTGCCAGCAGCTTAGTACCATGGCAGGCTGGCTACACCTTC
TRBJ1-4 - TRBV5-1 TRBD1 CASSLGQGGNEKLFF TGCGCCAGCAGCTTGGGACAGGGCGGTAATGAAAAACTGTTTTTT
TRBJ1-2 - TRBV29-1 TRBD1 CSVAGQGLGGYTF TGCAGCGTAGCCGGACAGGGGTTAGGGGGCTACACCTTC
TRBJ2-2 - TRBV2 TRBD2 CASRRLAGENTGELFF TGTGCCAGCAGAAGACTAGCGGGGGAGAACACCGGGGAGCTGTTTTTT
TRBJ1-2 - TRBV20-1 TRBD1 CSASGTGFSYGYTF TGCAGTGCTAGTGGGACAGGATTCTCCTATGGCTACACCTTC
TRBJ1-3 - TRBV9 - CASSIDGSGNTIYF TGTGCCAGCAGCATAGACGGCTCTGGAAACACCATATATTTT
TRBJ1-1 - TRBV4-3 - CASSQVWGGAGTEAFF TGCGCCAGCAGCCAAGTCTGGGGGGGGGCTGGCACTGAAGCTTTCTTT
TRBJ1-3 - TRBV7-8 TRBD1 CASSPGQGWGPSSGNTIYF TGTGCCAGCAGCCCAGGACAGGGTTGGGGTCCGAGCTCTGGAAACACCATATATTTT
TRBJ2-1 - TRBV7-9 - CASSFSGNYNEQFF TGTGCCAGCAGCTTTTCGGGAAACTACAATGAGCAGTTCTTC
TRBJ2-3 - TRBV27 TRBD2 CASSFGGGAGDTQYF TGTGCCAGCAGTTTCGGCGGGGGGGCGGGAGATACGCAGTATTTT
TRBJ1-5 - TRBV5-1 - CASSLRGNQPQHF TGCGCCAGCAGCTTGAGGGGAAATCAGCCCCAGCATTTT
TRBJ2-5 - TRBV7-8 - CASSLDENQETQYF TGTGCCAGCAGCTTAGACGAGAACCAAGAGACCCAGTACTTC
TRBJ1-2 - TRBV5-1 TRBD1 CASSPDRVEGYTF TGCGCCAGCAGTCCCGACAGGGTCGAAGGCTACACCTTC
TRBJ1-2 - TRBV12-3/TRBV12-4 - CASSAGTPYGYTF TGTGCCAGCAGTGCCGGGACACCTTATGGCTACACCTTC
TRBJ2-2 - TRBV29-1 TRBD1 CSVDNPRTGAAGELFF TGCAGCGTTGATAACCCGCGGACAGGGGCGGCCGGGGAGCTGTTTTTT
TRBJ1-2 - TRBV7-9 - CASSFHGQPYGYTF TGTGCCAGCAGCTTCCATGGACAACCTTATGGCTACACCTTC
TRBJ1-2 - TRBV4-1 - CASSLPVGKGERGYTF TGCGCCAGCAGCCTCCCCGTGGGAAAGGGAGAGAGGGGCTACACCTTC
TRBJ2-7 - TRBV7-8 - CASSLESSRSGEQYF TGTGCCAGCAGCTTAGAGTCGTCCAGGTCGGGGGAGCAGTACTTC
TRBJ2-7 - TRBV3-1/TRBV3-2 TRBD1 CASSPWGQGTAEQYF TGTGCCAGCAGCCCCTGGGGACAGGGTACCGCCGAGCAGTACTTC
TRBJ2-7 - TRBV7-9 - CASSLQGYEQYF TGTGCCAGCAGCTTACAGGGCTACGAGCAGTACTTC
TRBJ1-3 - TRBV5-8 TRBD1 CASSFFRWDRLNTIYF TGTGCCAGCAGCTTCTTTCGCTGGGACAGACTAAACACCATATATTTT
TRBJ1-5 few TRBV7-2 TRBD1 CASSLGQGNLPQHF TGTGCCAGCAGCCTAGGACAGGGAAATCTCCCCCAGCATTTT
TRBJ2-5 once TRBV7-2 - CASSLGQPFQETQYF TGTGCCAGCAGCTTAGGACAACCCTTCCAAGAGACCCAGTACTTC
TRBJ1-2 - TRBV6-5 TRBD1 CAAVFPGQGGYGYTF TGTGCCGCGGTATTTCCGGGACAGGGGGGCTATGGCTACACCTTC
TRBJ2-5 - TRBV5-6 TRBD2 CASSSRRAGETQYF TGTGCCAGCAGCTCGCGTCGAGCGGGGGAGACCCAGTACTTC
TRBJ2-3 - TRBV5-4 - CASSLAARGTDTQYF TGTGCCAGCAGTCTAGCTGCCCGAGGCACAGATACGCAGTATTTT
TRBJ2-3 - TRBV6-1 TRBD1 CASSEQPGQGGHTQYF TGTGCCAGCAGTGAGCAACCGGGACAGGGGGGTCATACGCAGTATTTT
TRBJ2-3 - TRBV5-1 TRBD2 CASSSGPGGDTQYF TGCGCCAGCAGCTCCGGACCGGGGGGAGATACGCAGTATTTT